This T cell receptor (beta chain) emerged from a study of read filtering for tumor transcriptome and immune sequencing (dated by TCRdb to 2018 to 2020). Background on the whole study: The cohort consisted of approximately 17 male and roughly 13 female patients, with a mean age of 65.9 years and an age range of roughly 40 to 85. TCR repertoires obtained by targeted immune repertoire sequencing and by bulk whole-transcriptome sequencing performed on the same bone marrow samples were compared. After DNase treatment, whole-transcriptome libraries were prepared using the TruSeq RNA Access Library Prep Kit. Under revised international staging, roughly eight patients fell into R-ISS I, 15 to 20 into R-ISS II and about 7 into R-ISS III. One of the main goals was to work out a read-filtering strategy for immune repertoire data, in particular whether clonotypes backed by only a single read should be removed. Per sample, about 4.05 to 11 million TCR-region mapped reads were obtained with IR-seq, compared with only about 80 to 1,400 with RNA-seq.

A distance of 21 bases separates the germline ends of V and J, which lose 3 bases and 6 bases respectively. CDR1 DFQATT and CDR2 SNEGSKA were looked up in the germline V gene (reference sequence). The CDR3 sequence holds 15 residues, the cysteine and phenylalanine included. The sequence is cut down to CDR3 DNA, 45 bases in frame from base 1. Starting from 350 to 500 ng RNA, TCR libraries were constructed with the Immunoverse kit using molecular barcoded adaptors that cover the alpha/delta and beta/gamma chains. TCR library preparation used the same RNA that was used for transcriptome sequencing. Sequencing of the TCR libraries was done on an Illumina HiSeq 4000 with 2 x 150 cycles. Turning to the authors' computational methods: MiXCR aligned TCR reads to human V, D, J and C references and assembled the aligned reads into CDR3 clonotypes, with quality filtering and error correction included. Clonotype counts and gene usage diversity were analyzed with the tcR package in R. Raw mapping reads were checked after the RNA-seq reads had been mapped by STAR aligner version 2.5.3a onto the human GRCh37 genome. To test the effect of sequencing depth on detected clonotypes, IR-seq fastq files were randomly downsampled using Seqtk 1.3. TCRdb applied fastp at Q25 and MiXCR to the public reads, then kept only in-frame beta chains. Duplicate CDR3 protein sequences are folded into a single record with the most common DNA and genes. It is TCRdb's table, rather than the study itself, that gives the V and J calls and clone size. The sample records about 90,000 distinct CDR3 sequences, 9% to 15% of which are singletons. The ten largest clones take up under 15% of the sample.

Every patient had bone marrow sampled at the time of active disease. Isolation of bone marrow mononuclear cells was performed by Ficoll-Hypaque density gradient centrifugation. Myeloma plasma cells were removed and CD138-negative cells were obtained by negative selection following labeling with CD138 magnetic microbeads on a MACS separator. Flow cytometry with CD138 antibodies on an Attune NxT was used to check how pure the isolated cells were. Total RNA was extracted using TRIzol reagent and was quantified on a NanoDrop spectrophotometer. Paired RNA-seq and IR-seq were performed on the CD138-negative bone marrow sample of each patient. General study outcomes and caveats: Rather than purified T cells, the sorted CD138-negative fraction was a mixed bone marrow immune population. Single-read clonotypes made up about four fifths of clonotypes but approximately 3.5% of total reads in IR-seq, and just under 75% of clonotypes and 35% to 55% of reads in RNA-seq. Clonotypes were captured by IR-seq at much higher depth and more reliably than by RNA-seq, and smaller IR-seq throughput was sufficient for identification of most shared clonotypes. When single-read clonotypes were removed, the proportions of shared clonotypes in IR-seq and RNA-seq correlated more strongly.

This clonotype was seen only a few times. This clone's antigen is unknown. This may stem from a read error, because a much larger clone lies one nucleotide away. The clonotype originates from a donor aged 40 or over with multiple myeloma. This chain joins TRBV20-1 to TRBJ2-7; D gene: possibly TRBD2, on 5 matching bases. Source material: a population of CD138-negative cells sorted from bone marrow. This specimen's cell subset or site label, interpreted: bone marrow mononuclear cells depleted of CD138+ plasma/myeloma cells by negative magnetic selection. CDR3 reads: CSASKVEVGAVEQYF. The sequence in DNA is TGCAGTGCTAGTAAGGTAGAAGTGGGAGCGGTCGAGCAGTACTTC.